These 32 T cell receptor beta chains share one sample of origin, sequenced in a study of beta chain features in type 1 diabetes. Study-wide results and limits: In all four CD4+ subsets, TCRB CDR3 length was significantly, moderately reduced in type 1 diabetes.

Their recognized antigens are unknown. Sequenced material consisted of expressed TCRB transcripts (all of the isolated RNA was reverse transcribed). The assay was immunoSEQ multiplex PCR, and TCRdb's table has in-frame clones only and misses some. The table lists almost 350,000 clones, over 7% of them singletons. Sequenced sample: central memory CD4+ T cells from blood. The receptors were sampled from a man aged 25-45 years with type 1 diabetes.

This clone has at least ten counts. This chain joins TRBV5-8 and TRBJ1-4, with 10 nucleotides matching TRBD1. This CDR3 is built from 17 residues. CDR1 and CDR2 (germline): SGHTS, YDEGEE. V shed 4 bases and J 3 bases; nucleotides not matched to a gene: 9. The CDR3 reads CASSPTGTGAPNEKLFF. CDR3 in DNA: TGTGCCAGCAGCCCGACCGGGACAGGGGCACCTAATGAAAAACTGTTTTTT.

This chain joins TRBV6-6 and TRBJ1-2; D unresolved. CDR1 and CDR2 from the germline V gene are MNHNY and SVGAGI (reference sequence). The V end was cut by 5 bases, the J end by 2 bases, with 9 bases between. The CDR3 consists of 13 residues. The CDR3 here is CASSSFGNYGYTF. The CDR3 nucleotides read TGTGCCAGCAGTAGCTTTGGAAACTATGGCTACACCTTC.

This clone was picked up a small number of times. The V and J genes are TRBV7-2 and TRBJ1-2; TRBD1 is a possible D gene (5 bases). V lost 3 bases and J lost 7, with 15 bases in between. This CDR3 is 14 amino acids long. In germline, CDR1 is SGHTA, CDR2 FQGNSA. CDR3 region: CASSFRGGDGGYTF. Here the CDR3 DNA reads TGTGCCAGCAGCTTCCGCGGGGGGGACGGTGGCTACACCTTC.

The gene calls are TRBV5-6 and TRBJ2-7; D is unresolved. The V end lost 2 bases, the J end lost 0 bases, and 9 bases lay between the germline ends. This CDR3 is 14 amino acids long. Germline loops: CDR1 SGHDT, CDR2 YYEEEE. The CDR3 region has the DNA TGTGCCAGCAGCTTCGCAGATATCTCCTACGAGCAGTACTTC. This gives the protein CASSFADISYEQYF.

This clone was detected a few times. The chain couples TRBV4-2 to TRBJ2-7; TRBD2 aligns across 8 bases. Germline lookup yields CDR1 LGHNA and CDR2 YNFKEQ. This CDR3 is built from 15 residues. The V segment lost 3 bases and the J segment 3 bases; nucleotides outside the gene matches: 7. The chain's CDR3 is CASSQVGSGGYEQYF. The CDR3 DNA follows: TGTGCCAGCAGCCAGGTCGGGAGCGGGGGCTACGAGCAGTACTTC.

This clone was picked up a small number of times. One end of the junction fails to match germline, which may point to a read error. The rearrangement links TRBV6-5 to TRBJ2-1, with TRBD1 as a possible D gene (6 bases). Germline CDR1 is MNHEY and CDR2 is SVGAGI. This CDR3 is 13 amino acids long. CDR3 nucleotide sequence: TGTGCCTGCAGGGGAAGCTCCTACAATGAGCAGTTCTTC. It codes for CACRGSSYNEQFF.

DNA for the CDR3: TGCGCCAGCAGCCAAGATTGGCAGAAGATGCCCCAGCATTTT. Encoded protein: CASSQDWQKMPQHF. This chain joins TRBV4-3 and TRBJ1-5; D remains unclear. Germline CDR1 LGHNA, CDR2 YSLEER. Trimming left V 0 bases short and J 9 bases short, with 12 bases between. The CDR3 contains 14 residues.

This clone was counted at least ten times. V is TRBV9 and J is TRBJ2-2, with 7 nucleotides matching TRBD2. V gave up 0 bases and J gave up 4 bases; unmatched junction bases: 6. This CDR3 has 16 residues. CDR1 SGDLS and CDR2 YYNGEE come from the germline V gene. CDR3 sequence: CASSVDYGGFTGELFF. CDR3 nucleotide sequence: TGTGCCAGCAGCGTAGATTACGGGGGGTTCACCGGGGAGCTGTTTTTT.

The chain employs TRBV7-9 and TRBJ2-5; no firm D call. Germline V gene lookup returns CDR1 SEHNR and CDR2 FQNEAQ (reference sequence). The germline V and J ends were trimmed by 5 bases and 3 bases, with 10 bases remaining between them. This CDR3 spans 13 amino acids. CDR3 sequence (DNA): TGTGCCAGCAGCCCTACTTCTGAAGAGACCCAGTACTTC. Its protein product is CASSPTSEETQYF.

This clone has only a few counts. CDR3 sequence: CASSRARETQYF. The DNA of the CDR3 is TGTGCCAGTAGCAGGGCGCGGGAGACCCAGTACTTC. This sequence joins TRBV19 and TRBJ2-5; possibly TRBD1 for D (5 bases). CDR1 and CDR2 (germline): LNHDA, SQIVND (reference sequence). The CDR3 has 12 amino acids. The germline V and J ends were trimmed by 6 bases and 5 bases, with 10 bases remaining between them.

This clone was counted a few times. This chain uses TRBV2 with TRBJ2-3; D tentatively reads TRBD1 or TRBD2 (6 bases each). Looked up from germline, CDR1 is SNHLY and CDR2 is FYNNEI. Trimming took off 6 bases at V and 5 bases at J, with 15 bases between the two ends. CDR3 length equals 14 residues. The CDR3 loop is CASSAWGAGDTQYF. In nucleotides, the CDR3 is TGTGCCAGCAGCGCCTGGGGGGCAGGAGATACGCAGTATTTT.

The gene calls are TRBV6-6 and TRBJ1-1; D may be TRBD1 (6 bases). V was cut by 7 bases and J by 1 base, with 10 bases left in between. The CDR3 runs 13 residues. Germline CDR1 and CDR2: MNHNY and SVGAGI (reference sequence). CDR3 nucleotides: TGTGCCAGCACCGGGACACAGAACACTGAAGCTTTCTTT. Its translation is CASTGTQNTEAFF.

About this clone: A single base separates this from a much larger clone, so it may be a read error. In the same sample, other DNA sequences code for this CDR3. The chain carries TRBV2 and TRBJ2-5; no clear D. The CDR3 has 10 amino acids. The V gene's germline CDR1 is SNHLY and CDR2 FYNNEI. The CDR3 DNA is TGTGCCAGCAGCGAAGAGACCCAGTACTTC. Residues: CASSEETQYF.

This clone was detected a few times. The rearrangement joins TRBV29-1 to TRBJ1-1, with D unclear. Trimming shortened V by 3 bases and J by 5 bases, and 7 bases separated the two germline ends. Per germline, CDR1 SQVTM and CDR2 ANQGSEA. This CDR3 is built from 11 residues. CDR3 residues: CSVDFGTEAFF. The DNA for the CDR3 is TGCAGCGTTGATTTCGGGACTGAAGCTTTCTTT. Full variable domain (outside the CDR3, taken from reference TRBV29-1 and TRBJ1-1): SAVISQKPSRDICQRGTSLTIQCQVDSQVTMMFWYRQQPGQSLTLIATANQGSEATYESGFVIDKFPISRPNLTFSTLTVSNMSPEDSSIYLCSVDFGTEAFFGQGTRLTVV.

This clone has just a few counts. The chain couples TRBV28 to TRBJ1-3; the D is unclear. The CDR3 sequence is 16 residues long. CDR1 and CDR2 (germline): MDHEN, SYDVKM. Deletions cut 5 bases from V and 3 bases from J, with 17 bases between. This chain's CDR3 is CASSPQVGIGGNTIYF. CDR3 in DNA: TGTGCCAGCAGTCCGCAAGTAGGGATCGGTGGAAACACCATATATTTT.

The gene calls are TRBV2 and TRBJ1-4; weak D call: TRBD1 (6 bases). The ends were cut back, 7 bases at V and 1 base at J, with 10 bases in the middle. The CDR3 is 14 amino acids. Germline values: CDR1 SNHLY, CDR2 FYNNEI. The CDR3 reads CASTLDRTNEKLFF. For the CDR3, the DNA is TGTGCCAGCACCCTGGACAGAACTAATGAAAAACTGTTTTTT.

This clone was seen a few times. The rearrangement joins TRBV2 to TRBJ2-5; D tentatively reads TRBD1 or TRBD2 (5 bases each). This CDR3 has 14 residues. V was pared by 2 bases and J by 5 bases, with 12 bases between. Germline lookup yields CDR1 SNHLY and CDR2 FYNNEI. CDR3 region: CASSERGVRETQYF. The CDR3 DNA reads TGTGCCAGCAGTGAACGAGGGGTCCGGGAGACCCAGTACTTC.

There are a few counts of this clone. The V gene is TRBV6-5, the J gene TRBJ2-3, with D maybe TRBD2 (5 bases). Trimming took off 6 bases at V and 2 bases at J, with 15 bases between the two ends. CDR1 MNHEY and CDR2 SVGAGI come from the germline V gene. CDR3 length: 15 residues. CDR3 DNA sequence: TGTGCCAGCAGCCCACGGGATAAGGACACAGATACGCAGTATTTT. Encoded protein: CASSPRDKDTDTQYF.

The table lists this clone with a few counts. This sample includes further DNA sequences coding for the same CDR3. V is TRBV10-1 and J is TRBJ2-5; D is unclear. V was pared by 3 bases and J by 5 bases, with 4 bases between. The V gene's germline CDR1 is WNHNN and CDR2 SYGVQD (reference sequence). The CDR3 runs to 11 residues. The CDR3 is CASSDRETQYF. The DNA for the CDR3 is TGCGCCAGCAGTGACCGGGAGACCCAGTACTTC.

The chain has TRBV19 and TRBJ1-2; TRBD1 is a possible D gene (6 bases). Trimming cost V 5 bases and J 3 bases, with 10 bases left between them. This CDR3 has 13 residues. Germline CDR1 and CDR2: LNHDA and SQIVND (reference sequence). CDR3 nucleotide sequence: TGTGCCAGTAGTGTACAGGGCGACTATGGCTACACCTTC. The encoded protein is CASSVQGDYGYTF.

The chain uses TRBV27 and TRBJ2-3; TRBD1 is a possible D gene (5 bases). Germline CDR1 is MNHEY and CDR2 is SMNVEV (reference sequence). Trimming removed 3 bases at V and 4 bases at J, with 14 bases between. The CDR3 runs 15 residues. This CDR3 is CASSFGQGGPDTQYF. CDR3 in DNA: TGTGCCAGCAGTTTCGGGCAGGGCGGCCCAGATACGCAGTATTTT.

This rearrangement joins TRBV15 to TRBJ2-3, with 12 positions matching TRBD2. The CDR3 has 18 residues. CDR1 and CDR2 from the germline V gene are LNHNV and YYDKDF (reference sequence). After removal of 2 bases from V and 0 bases from J, the junction contained 6 bases not matched to a gene. The CDR3 coding sequence is TGTGCCACCAGCAGATCGGCTAGCGGGGGGGCCAGCACAGATACGCAGTATTTT. This codes for CATSRSASGGASTDTQYF.

This clone has more than one count but fewer than ten. The chain uses TRBV7-2 and TRBJ1-5, with 8 positions matching TRBD1. The V gene's germline CDR1 is SGHTA and CDR2 FQGNSA. V lost 4 bases and J lost 4; bases outside the gene matches: 9. CDR3 length equals 16 residues. CDR3 DNA: TGTGCCAGCAGCTCAGCGACAGGGGTAATTAATCAGCCCCAGCATTTT. Its protein is CASSSATGVINQPQHF.

This clone was observed a handful of times. The chain couples TRBV19 to TRBJ2-7; the match to TRBD1 covers 10 bases. Per the germline V gene, CDR1 is LNHDA and CDR2 is SQIVND (reference sequence). Trimming at V came to 4 bases and at J to 4 bases, leaving 1 base not matched to a gene. The CDR3 is made up of 13 amino acids. The CDR3 sequence is CASSTGQGYEQYF. CDR3 coding DNA: TGTGCCAGTAGTACGGGACAGGGGTACGAGCAGTACTTC. Combining the CDR3 with reference TRBV19 and TRBJ2-7 gives the whole variable domain DGGITQSPKYLFRKEGQNVTLSCEQNLNHDAMYWYRQDPGQGLRLIYYSQIVNDFQKGDIAEGYSVSREKKESFPLTVTSAQKNPTAFYLCASSTGQGYEQYFGPGTRLTVT.

About this clone: Other DNA sequences within the sample encode an identical CDR3. V is TRBV7-2 and J is TRBJ1-1; TRBD1 might be the D (5 bases). This CDR3 has 14 amino acids. In germline, CDR1 is SGHTA, CDR2 FQGNSA. V lost 1 base and J 5 bases, leaving 11 bases between the germline ends. Here the CDR3 reads CASSLVQGGTEAFF. The CDR3 DNA sequence: TGTGCCAGCAGCTTAGTGCAGGGTGGGACTGAAGCTTTCTTT.

There are a few counts of this clone. V and J are TRBV6-1 and TRBJ2-3; unclear D gene. CDR3 length: 14 residues. The germline V gene has CDR1 MNHNS and CDR2 SASEGT. With 4 bases removed from V and 4 bases from J, the gap between germline ends came to 12 bases. CDR3 protein: CASSGQSGSDTQYF. In nucleotides, the CDR3 is TGTGCCAGCAGTGGGCAGTCAGGTTCAGATACGCAGTATTTT.

The V call is TRBV7-9, the J call TRBJ2-1, with TRBD2 identical over 12 bases. The V and J ends lost 4 bases and 6 bases, in that order; junction bases with no gene match: 4. CDR1 SEHNR and CDR2 FQNEAQ come from the germline V gene (reference sequence). This CDR3 is built from 15 residues. The CDR3 DNA reads TGTGCCAGCAGCTCCGGGACTAGCGGGTTCAATGAGCAGTTCTTC. It codes for CASSSGTSGFNEQFF.

The chain couples TRBV2 to TRBJ1-5; D remains unclear. This CDR3 has 14 amino acids. The V end was cut by 8 bases, the J end by 0 bases, with 11 bases between. Germline assignment: CDR1 SNHLY and CDR2 FYNNEI. This CDR3 is CASQAANSNQPQHF. CDR3 in DNA: TGTGCCAGCCAGGCGGCAAATAGCAATCAGCCCCAGCATTTT.

The chain combines TRBV7-6 with TRBJ2-5; D gene unclear. The CDR3 spans 13 residues. Per germline, CDR1 SGHVS and CDR2 FNYEAQ. V was cut by 0 bases and J by 0 bases, with 2 bases left in between. The CDR3 region has the DNA TGTGCCAGCAGCTTAGCGTACCAAGAGACCCAGTACTTC. Amino acids: CASSLAYQETQYF.

This chain uses TRBV14 with TRBJ2-3, with 7 bases fitting TRBD2. V trimming: 5 bases; J trimming: 5 bases; junction bases outside the gene matches: 4. CDR3 length: 13 amino acids. From germline, CDR1 is SGHDN and CDR2 FVKESK. The CDR3 sequence is CASSFTSVDTQYF. In nucleotides, the CDR3 is TGTGCCAGCAGCTTTACTAGCGTAGATACGCAGTATTTT.

This clone was counted only a few times. The chain uses TRBV14 and TRBJ2-7, with 7 bases matching TRBD1. V gave up 6 bases and J gave up 3 bases; unmatched junction bases: 2. Per germline, CDR1 SGHDN and CDR2 FVKESK. CDR3 length equals 12 residues. The CDR3 DNA follows: TGTGCCAGCAGTCGGGACAGCTACGAGCAGTACTTC. It yields the protein CASSRDSYEQYF. Complete variable domain (other parts from reference TRBV14 and TRBJ2-7): EAGVTQFPSHSVIEKGQTVTLRCDPISGHDNLYWYRRVMGKEIKFLLHFVKESKQDESGMPNNRFLAERTGGTYSTLKVQPAELEDSGVYFCASSRDSYEQYFGPGTRLTVT.

This clone has a handful of counts. This rearrangement joins TRBV6-5 to TRBJ2-5; 7 bases are shared with TRBD2. The CDR3 totals 10 residues. Per the germline V gene, CDR1 is MNHEY and CDR2 is SVGAGI. CDR3 sequence reads: CATGGETQYF. The CDR3 DNA follows: TGTGCGACGGGGGGAGAGACCCAGTACTTC.